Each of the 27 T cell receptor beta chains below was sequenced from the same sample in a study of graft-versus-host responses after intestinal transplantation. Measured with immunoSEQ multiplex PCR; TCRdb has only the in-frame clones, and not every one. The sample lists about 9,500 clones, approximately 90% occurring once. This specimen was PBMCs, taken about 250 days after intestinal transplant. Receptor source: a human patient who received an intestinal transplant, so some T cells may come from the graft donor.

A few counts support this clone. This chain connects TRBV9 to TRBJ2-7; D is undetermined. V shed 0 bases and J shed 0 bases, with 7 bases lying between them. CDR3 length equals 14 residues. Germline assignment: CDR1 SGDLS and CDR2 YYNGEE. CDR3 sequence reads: CASSVGAISYEQYF. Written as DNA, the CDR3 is TGTGCCAGCAGCGTAGGAGCCATCTCCTACGAGCAGTACTTC.

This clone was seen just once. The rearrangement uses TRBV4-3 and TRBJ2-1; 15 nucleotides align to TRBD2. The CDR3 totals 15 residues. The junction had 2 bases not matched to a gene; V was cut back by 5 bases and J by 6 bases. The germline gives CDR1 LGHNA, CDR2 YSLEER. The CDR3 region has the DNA TGCGCCAGCAGCGGACTAGCGGGAGGGGCCAATGAGCAGTTCTTC. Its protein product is CASSGLAGGANEQFF.

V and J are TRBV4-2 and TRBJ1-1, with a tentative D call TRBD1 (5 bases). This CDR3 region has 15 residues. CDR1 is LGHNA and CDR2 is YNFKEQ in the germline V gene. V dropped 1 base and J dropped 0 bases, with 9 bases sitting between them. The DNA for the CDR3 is TGTGCCAGCAGCCAAGGCAGGGAGGTGAACACTGAAGCTTTCTTT. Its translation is CASSQGREVNTEAFF.

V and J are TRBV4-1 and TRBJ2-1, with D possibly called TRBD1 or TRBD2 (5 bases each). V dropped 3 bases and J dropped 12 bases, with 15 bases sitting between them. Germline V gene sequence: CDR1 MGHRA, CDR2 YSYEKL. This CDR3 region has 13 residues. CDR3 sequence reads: CASSQRTGEGQFF. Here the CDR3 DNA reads TGCGCCAGCAGCCAGCGAACAGGTGAGGGGCAGTTCTTC.

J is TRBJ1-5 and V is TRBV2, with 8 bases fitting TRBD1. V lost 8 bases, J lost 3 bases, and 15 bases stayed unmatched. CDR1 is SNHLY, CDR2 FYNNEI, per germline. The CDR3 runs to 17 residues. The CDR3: CASARRQGASINQPQHF. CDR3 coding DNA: TGTGCCAGCGCCCGGAGGCAGGGGGCTTCCATCAATCAGCCCCAGCATTTT.

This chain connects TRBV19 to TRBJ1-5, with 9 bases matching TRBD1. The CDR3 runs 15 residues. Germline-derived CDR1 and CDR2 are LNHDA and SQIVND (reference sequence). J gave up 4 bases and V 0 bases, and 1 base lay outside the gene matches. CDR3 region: CASSIEGQGNQPQHF. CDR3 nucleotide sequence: TGTGCCAGTAGTATAGAGGGACAGGGAAATCAGCCCCAGCATTTT. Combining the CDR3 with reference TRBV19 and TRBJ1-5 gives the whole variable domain DGGITQSPKYLFRKEGQNVTLSCEQNLNHDAMYWYRQDPGQGLRLIYYSQIVNDFQKGDIAEGYSVSREKKESFPLTVTSAQKNPTAFYLCASSIEGQGNQPQHFGDGTRLSIL.

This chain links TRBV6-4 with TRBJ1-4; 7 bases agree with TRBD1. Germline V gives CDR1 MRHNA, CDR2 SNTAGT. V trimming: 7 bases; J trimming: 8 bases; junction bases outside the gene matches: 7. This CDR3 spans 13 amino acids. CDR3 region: CASIWTGPEKLFF. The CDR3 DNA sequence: TGTGCCAGCATATGGACAGGACCCGAAAAACTGTTTTTT.

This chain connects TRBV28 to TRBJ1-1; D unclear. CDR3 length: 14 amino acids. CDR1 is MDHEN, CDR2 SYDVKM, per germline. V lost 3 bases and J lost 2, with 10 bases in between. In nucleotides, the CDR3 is TGTGCCAGCAGTTTCTCCGGTTCTAACACTGAAGCTTTCTTT. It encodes CASSFSGSNTEAFF.

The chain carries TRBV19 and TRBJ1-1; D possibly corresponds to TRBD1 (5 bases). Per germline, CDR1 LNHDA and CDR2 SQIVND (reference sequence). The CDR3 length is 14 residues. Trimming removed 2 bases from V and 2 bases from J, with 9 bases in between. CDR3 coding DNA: TGTGCCAGTAGTATAAGGGGCCTCAACACTGAAGCTTTCTTT. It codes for CASSIRGLNTEAFF.

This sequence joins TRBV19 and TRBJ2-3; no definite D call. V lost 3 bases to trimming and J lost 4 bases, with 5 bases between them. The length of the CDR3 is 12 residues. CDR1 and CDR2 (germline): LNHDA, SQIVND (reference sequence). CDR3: CASSMWADTQYF. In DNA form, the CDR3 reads TGTGCCAGTAGTATGTGGGCAGATACGCAGTATTTT.

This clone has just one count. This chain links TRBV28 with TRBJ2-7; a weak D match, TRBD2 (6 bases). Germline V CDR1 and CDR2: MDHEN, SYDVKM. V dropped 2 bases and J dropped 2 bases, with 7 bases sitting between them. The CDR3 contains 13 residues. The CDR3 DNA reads TGTGCCAGCAGTTTAGCGGGAACCTACGAGCAGTACTTC. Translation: CASSLAGTYEQYF.

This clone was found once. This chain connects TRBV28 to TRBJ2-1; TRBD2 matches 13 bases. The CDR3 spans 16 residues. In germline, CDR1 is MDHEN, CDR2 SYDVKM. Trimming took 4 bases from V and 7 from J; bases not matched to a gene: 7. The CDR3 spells CASSSLTSGRLNEQFF. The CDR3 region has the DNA TGTGCCAGCAGTTCCCTGACTAGCGGGAGGTTGAATGAGCAGTTCTTC.

CDR3 protein: CASRAQVNSNQPQHF. As DNA, the CDR3 is TGTGCCAGCAGGGCACAGGTGAATAGCAATCAGCCCCAGCATTTT. The chain is built from TRBV27 and TRBJ1-5, with a weak D call TRBD1 (5 bases). V dropped 6 bases and J dropped 0 bases, with 12 bases sitting between them. Germline V gene lookup returns CDR1 MNHEY and CDR2 SMNVEV (reference sequence). The CDR3 runs 15 residues.

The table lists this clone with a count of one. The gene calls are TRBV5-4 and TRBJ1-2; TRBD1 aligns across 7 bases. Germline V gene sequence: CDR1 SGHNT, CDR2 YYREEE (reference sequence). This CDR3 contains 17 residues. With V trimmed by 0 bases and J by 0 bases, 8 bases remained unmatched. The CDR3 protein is CASSLGTGSLSNYGYTF. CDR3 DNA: TGTGCCAGCAGCTTGGGGACAGGTTCCCTTTCTAACTATGGCTACACCTTC.

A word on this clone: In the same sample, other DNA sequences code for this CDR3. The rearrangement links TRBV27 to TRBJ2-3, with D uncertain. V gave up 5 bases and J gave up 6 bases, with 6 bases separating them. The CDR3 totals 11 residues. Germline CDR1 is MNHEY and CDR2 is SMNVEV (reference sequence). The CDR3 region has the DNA TGTGCCAGCAGTCAGGCGGATACGCAGTATTTT. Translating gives CASSQADTQYF.

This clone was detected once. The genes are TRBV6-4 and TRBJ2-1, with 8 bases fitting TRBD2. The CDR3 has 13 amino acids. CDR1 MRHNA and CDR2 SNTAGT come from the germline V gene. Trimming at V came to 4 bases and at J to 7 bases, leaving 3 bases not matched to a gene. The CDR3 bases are TGTGCCAGCAGTGGGGAGCGGGGGAATGAGCAGTTCTTC. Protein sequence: CASSGERGNEQFF.

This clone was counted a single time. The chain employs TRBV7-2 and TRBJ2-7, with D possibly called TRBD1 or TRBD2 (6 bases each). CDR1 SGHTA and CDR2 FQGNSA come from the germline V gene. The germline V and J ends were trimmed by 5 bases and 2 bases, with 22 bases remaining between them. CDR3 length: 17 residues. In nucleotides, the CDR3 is TGTGCCAGCAGCCCAAGTTCAGGAGGGGGAAGTACCTACGAGCAGTACTTC. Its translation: CASSPSSGGGSTYEQYF.

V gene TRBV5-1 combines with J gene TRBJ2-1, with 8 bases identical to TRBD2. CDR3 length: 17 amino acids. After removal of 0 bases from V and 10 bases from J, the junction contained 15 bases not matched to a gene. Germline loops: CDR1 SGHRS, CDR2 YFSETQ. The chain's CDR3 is CASSLVRLARGEKEQFF. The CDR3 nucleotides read TGCGCCAGCAGCTTGGTAAGACTAGCGAGAGGGGAAAAGGAGCAGTTCTTC.

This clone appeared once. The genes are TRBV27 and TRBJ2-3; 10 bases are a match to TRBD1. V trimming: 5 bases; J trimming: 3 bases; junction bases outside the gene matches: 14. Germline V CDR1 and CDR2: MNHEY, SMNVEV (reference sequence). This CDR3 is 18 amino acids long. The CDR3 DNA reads TGTGCCAGCAGTAACCTATTCACGGGACAGGGGTGGACAGATACGCAGTATTTT. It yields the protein CASSNLFTGQGWTDTQYF.

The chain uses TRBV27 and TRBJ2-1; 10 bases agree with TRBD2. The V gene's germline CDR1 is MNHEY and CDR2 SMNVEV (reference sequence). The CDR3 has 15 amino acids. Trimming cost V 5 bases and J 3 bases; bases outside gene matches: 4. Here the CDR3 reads CASSPTSGNYNEQFF. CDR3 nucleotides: TGTGCCAGCAGTCCCACTAGCGGGAACTACAATGAGCAGTTCTTC.

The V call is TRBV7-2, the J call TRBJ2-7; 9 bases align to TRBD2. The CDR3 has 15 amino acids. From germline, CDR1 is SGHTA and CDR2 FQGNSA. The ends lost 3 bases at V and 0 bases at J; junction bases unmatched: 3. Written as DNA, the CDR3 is TGTGCCAGCAGCTTCGCGGGAGGGAGCTCCTACGAGCAGTACTTC. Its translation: CASSFAGGSSYEQYF. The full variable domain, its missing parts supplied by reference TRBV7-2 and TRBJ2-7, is GAGVSQSPSNKVTEKGKDVELRCDPISGHTALYWYRQSLGQGLEFLIYFQGNSAPDKSGLPSDRFSAERTGGSVSTLTIQRTQQEDSAVYLCASSFAGGSSYEQYFGPGTRLTVT.

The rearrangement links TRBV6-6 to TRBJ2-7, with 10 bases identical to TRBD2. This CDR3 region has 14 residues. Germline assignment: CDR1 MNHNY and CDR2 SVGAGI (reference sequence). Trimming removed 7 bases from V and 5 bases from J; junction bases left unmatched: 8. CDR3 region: CASMKGLAGDEQYF. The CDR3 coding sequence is TGTGCCAGCATGAAGGGTCTAGCGGGAGACGAGCAGTACTTC.

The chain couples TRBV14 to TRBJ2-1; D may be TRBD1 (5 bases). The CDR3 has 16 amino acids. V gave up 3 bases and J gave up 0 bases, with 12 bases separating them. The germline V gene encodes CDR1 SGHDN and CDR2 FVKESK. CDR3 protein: CASSQRTLNSYNEQFF. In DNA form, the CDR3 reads TGTGCCAGCAGCCAGAGGACACTGAACTCCTACAATGAGCAGTTCTTC.

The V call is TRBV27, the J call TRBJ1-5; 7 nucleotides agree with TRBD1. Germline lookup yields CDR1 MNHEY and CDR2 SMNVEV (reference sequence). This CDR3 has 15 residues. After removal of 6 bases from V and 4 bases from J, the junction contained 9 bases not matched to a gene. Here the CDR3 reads CASRPRQGLNQPQHF. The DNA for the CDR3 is TGTGCCAGCAGACCCCGACAGGGATTGAATCAGCCCCAGCATTTT.

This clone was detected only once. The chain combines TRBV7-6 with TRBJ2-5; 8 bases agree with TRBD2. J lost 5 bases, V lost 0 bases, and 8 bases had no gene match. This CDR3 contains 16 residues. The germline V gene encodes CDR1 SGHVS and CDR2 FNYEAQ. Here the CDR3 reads CASSLAGAGVVETQYF. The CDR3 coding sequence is TGTGCCAGCAGCTTAGCCGGAGCGGGAGTGGTTGAGACCCAGTACTTC.

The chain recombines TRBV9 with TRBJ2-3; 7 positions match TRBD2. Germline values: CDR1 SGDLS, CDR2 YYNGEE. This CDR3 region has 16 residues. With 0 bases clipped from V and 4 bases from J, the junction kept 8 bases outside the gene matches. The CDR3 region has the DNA TGTGCCAGCAGCGTAGCGGGGCGGGAGAGGGCAGATACGCAGTATTTT. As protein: CASSVAGRERADTQYF.

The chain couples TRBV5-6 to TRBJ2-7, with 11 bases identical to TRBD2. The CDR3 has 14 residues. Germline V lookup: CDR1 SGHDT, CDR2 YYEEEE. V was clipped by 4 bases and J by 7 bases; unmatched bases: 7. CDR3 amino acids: CASSRTSGPWEQYF. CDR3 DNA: TGTGCCAGCAGCCGGACTAGCGGGCCCTGGGAGCAGTACTTC.